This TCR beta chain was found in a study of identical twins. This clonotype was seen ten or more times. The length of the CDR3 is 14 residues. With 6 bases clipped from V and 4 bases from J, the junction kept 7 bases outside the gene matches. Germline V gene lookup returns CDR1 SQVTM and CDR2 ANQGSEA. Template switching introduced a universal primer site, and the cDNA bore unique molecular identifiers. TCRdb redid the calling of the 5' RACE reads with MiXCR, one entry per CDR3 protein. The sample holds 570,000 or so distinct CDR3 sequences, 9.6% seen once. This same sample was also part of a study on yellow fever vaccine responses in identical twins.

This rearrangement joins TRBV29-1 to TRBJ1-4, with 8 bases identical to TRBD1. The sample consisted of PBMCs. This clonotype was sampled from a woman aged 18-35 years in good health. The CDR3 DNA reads TGCAGCGTGGAGGACAGGGCAAGTAATGAAAAACTGTTTTTT. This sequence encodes CSVEDRASNEKLFF.